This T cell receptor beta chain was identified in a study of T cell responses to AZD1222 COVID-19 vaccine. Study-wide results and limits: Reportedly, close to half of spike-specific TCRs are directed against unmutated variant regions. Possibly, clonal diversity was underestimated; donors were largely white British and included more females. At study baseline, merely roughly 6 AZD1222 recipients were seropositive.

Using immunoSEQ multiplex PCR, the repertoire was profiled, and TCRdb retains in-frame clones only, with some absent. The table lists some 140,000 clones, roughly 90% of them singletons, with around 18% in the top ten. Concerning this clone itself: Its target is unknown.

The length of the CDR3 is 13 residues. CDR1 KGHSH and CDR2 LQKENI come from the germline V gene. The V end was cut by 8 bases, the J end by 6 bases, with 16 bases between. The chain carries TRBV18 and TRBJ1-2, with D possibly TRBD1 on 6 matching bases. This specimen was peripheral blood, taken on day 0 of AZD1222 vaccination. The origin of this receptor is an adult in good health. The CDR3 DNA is TGTGCCAGCCGACAGGAGACATATGATGGCTACACCTTC. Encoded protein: CASRQETYDGYTF. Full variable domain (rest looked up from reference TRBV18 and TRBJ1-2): NAGVMQNPRHLVRRRGQEARLRCSPMKGHSHVYWYRQLPEEGLKFMVYLQKENIIDESGMPKERFSAEFPKEGPSILRIQQVVRGDSAAYFCASRQETYDGYTFGSGTRLTVV.